These 5 T cell receptor beta chains originate from one sample sequenced in a study of response to subunit inactivated influenza vaccine. One entry per CDR3 protein results from TCRdb running MiXCR on the RT-PCR reads. Of some 600,000 distinct CDR3 sequences listed, approximately 15% are singletons. The material was PBMCs from blood, obtained about 14 days before vaccination. These receptors were obtained from a man aged 50 to 59 who received an inactivated influenza vaccine.

The chain has TRBV20-1 and TRBJ2-3, with D possibly being TRBD2 (6 bases). Germline V CDR1 and CDR2: DFQATT, SNEGSKA (reference sequence). CDR3 length: 15 residues. Trimming stripped 1 base from V and 3 bases from J, with 14 bases between. The CDR3 loop is CSARGRRGETDTQYF. CDR3 nucleotides: TGCAGTGCTAGAGGACGGCGGGGAGAGACAGATACGCAGTATTTT.

V gene TRBV20-1 combines with J gene TRBJ2-3; D could derive from TRBD1 or TRBD2 (5 bases each). CDR3 length: 16 amino acids. V was shortened by 6 bases and J by 0 bases, with 19 bases between the two germline ends. CDR1 DFQATT and CDR2 SNEGSKA come from the germline V gene (reference sequence). The CDR3 nucleotides read TGCAGTGCCAGATACGGTGTCGGGGCGAGCACAGATACGCAGTATTTT. It encodes CSARYGVGASTDTQYF.

This clonotype was seen a handful of times. This chain uses TRBV20-1 with TRBJ2-7; D assignment may be TRBD1 or TRBD2 (6 bases each). Trimming left V 3 bases short and J 5 bases short, with 26 bases between. This CDR3 contains 17 residues. Germline lookup yields CDR1 DFQATT and CDR2 SNEGSKA (reference sequence). CDR3 region: CSASGGRPDGITHEQYF. CDR3 nucleotide sequence: TGCAGTGCTAGCGGGGGCCGGCCTGACGGCATTACCCACGAGCAGTACTTC.

V usage is TRBV10-3 and J usage is TRBJ2-3, with 9 bases fitting TRBD1. The CDR3 loop spans 14 amino acids. With 4 bases clipped from V and 6 bases from J, the junction kept 5 bases outside the gene matches. Germline V gene data show CDR1 as ENHRY and CDR2 as SYGVKD. CDR3 amino acids: CAISVDRGTDTQYF. CDR3 bases: TGTGCCATCAGTGTTGACAGGGGGACGGATACGCAGTATTTT.

This clonotype was found a few times. This sequence joins TRBV6-1 and TRBJ1-3, with TRBD1 as a possible D gene (5 bases). Trimming took 9 bases from V and 0 from J, leaving 12 bases between them. Germline CDR1 reads MNHNS; CDR2 reads SASEGT. The CDR3 extends over 14 amino acids. The CDR3 nucleotides are TGTGCCAGTTTGGACATAAACTCTGGAAACACCATATATTTT. It translates to CASLDINSGNTIYF.